Below, 19 T cell receptor beta chains from the same sample are listed, as sequenced in a study of CD8 T cells in acute hepatitis C reinfection (TCRdb year 2021). The sample's time point label, decoded: naive CD8 control sorted from an acute-time-point sample. The receptor library was made with the immunoSEQ multiplex PCR assay. TCRdb took this table from immuneACCESS and kept in-frame rearrangements with V and J called. Such tables lack part of the clones; where checked against another copy, unresolved V genes explain under half of the gap, and the rest is unexplained. The sample data list tens of thousands of clones, and around 85% of these were observed just once. Roughly 9.7% of the sample is taken by the ten largest. Sequencing was done on a sample of naive CD8+ T cells from PBMCs. The cell subset or site label of this sample denotes: sorted total naive CD45RO-negative CD8+ T cells. The receptors come from a woman under 30 who spontaneously cleared hepatitis C infection.

The table lists this clone with a count of one. V gene TRBV5-4 combines with J gene TRBJ2-3, with 8 positions matching TRBD1. The germline V gene encodes CDR1 SGHNT and CDR2 YYREEE (reference sequence). The CDR3 totals 15 residues. Germline trimming cut 4 bases from V and 4 bases from J; bases unmatched to any gene: 8. This chain's CDR3 is CASSEWTGTADTQYF. Written as DNA, the CDR3 is TGTGCCAGCAGCGAATGGACAGGGACGGCAGATACGCAGTATTTT.

Only one count was recorded for this clone. This chain uses TRBV11-2 with TRBJ1-5; perhaps TRBD1 as D (5 bases). The CDR3 extends over 15 amino acids. Germline-derived CDR1 and CDR2 are SGHAT and FQNNGV. V was pared by 3 bases and J by 2 bases, with 11 bases between. The CDR3 spells CASSFLGAGNQPQHF. CDR3 nucleotides: TGTGCCAGCAGCTTTCTTGGGGCCGGCAATCAGCCCCAGCATTTT.

The chain links TRBV4-1 to TRBJ1-5, with TRBD1 matching 7 bases. This CDR3 spans 19 amino acids. Germline CDR1 is MGHRA and CDR2 is YSYEKL. J lost 0 bases, V lost 2 bases, and 13 bases had no gene match. This CDR3 reads CASSQTIYRGRNSNQPQHF. The DNA of the CDR3 is TGCGCCAGCAGCCAAACCATTTACAGGGGACGGAATAGCAATCAGCCCCAGCATTTT.

This clone was observed a single time. The chain carries TRBV2 and TRBJ1-2, with D hard to call. The CDR3 extends over 8 amino acids. V was clipped by 8 bases and J by 14 bases, with 9 bases between them. In germline, CDR1 is SNHLY, CDR2 FYNNEI. The CDR3 protein is CASGLETF. In nucleotides, the CDR3 is TGTGCCAGCGGGCTTGAGACCTTC.

This chain links TRBV9 with TRBJ2-2; D is possibly TRBD1 (6 bases). This CDR3 has 15 residues. Trimming left V 3 bases short and J 1 base short, with 10 bases between. Germline V gene sequence: CDR1 SGDLS, CDR2 YYNGEE. The chain's CDR3 is CASSETGWNTGELFF. The CDR3 region has the DNA TGTGCCAGCAGCGAGACAGGATGGAACACCGGGGAGCTGTTTTTT.

This clone showed up just a few times. This chain links TRBV7-3 with TRBJ1-1; D remains unclear. From germline, CDR1 is SGHTA and CDR2 FQGTGA. This CDR3 contains 14 residues. The V end lost 6 bases, the J end lost 4 bases, and 15 bases lay between the germline ends. The CDR3 region has the DNA TGTGCCAGCAGTTCCGGCGGTCTGGGCACTGAAGCTTTCTTT. Protein product: CASSSGGLGTEAFF.

This chain joins TRBV4-2 and TRBJ1-1; perhaps TRBD1 as D (5 bases). Looked up from germline, CDR1 is LGHNA and CDR2 is YNFKEQ. This CDR3 contains 18 residues. V was trimmed by 0 bases and J by 5 bases, leaving 22 bases between them. The CDR3 nucleotides are TGTGCCAGCAGCCAAGATGTTAGGACACCGGGTGTAGAAACTGAAGCTTTCTTT. Protein: CASSQDVRTPGVETEAFF.

The chain combines TRBV2 with TRBJ2-1; 13 nucleotides agree with TRBD2. This CDR3 has 17 residues. Germline CDR1 SNHLY, CDR2 FYNNEI. J lost 7 bases, V lost 10 bases, and 16 bases had no gene match. CDR3 sequence (DNA): TGTGCCACCGAATCACCGGGACTAGCGGGAATTCGGAATGAGCAGTTCTTC. Protein: CATESPGLAGIRNEQFF.

A word on this clone: Other DNA sequences from this sample encode an identical CDR3 as well. V usage is TRBV2 and J usage is TRBJ2-3; D gene ambiguous. The CDR3 is 16 amino acids. Germline V CDR1 and CDR2: SNHLY, FYNNEI. V lost 0 bases and J 6 bases, leaving 16 bases between the germline ends. DNA for the CDR3: TGTGCCAGCAGTGAAGCGCAAGGCTTTCTGAGGGATACGCAGTATTTT. This gives the protein CASSEAQGFLRDTQYF.

The rearrangement joins TRBV5-1 to TRBJ2-2; no clear D. The CDR3 is made up of 18 amino acids. Germline CDR1 and CDR2: SGHRS and YFSETQ. V gave up 0 bases and J gave up 0 bases, with 15 bases separating them. Here the CDR3 DNA reads TGCGCCAGCAGCTTGGTTCTCGTTCTCGTTGCGAACACCGGGGAGCTGTTTTTT. Its protein product is CASSLVLVLVANTGELFF.

In this sample, this clone turned up once. This chain links TRBV11-2 with TRBJ2-5; 7 bases fit TRBD2. V trimming: 0 bases; J trimming: 4 bases; junction bases outside the gene matches: 14. This CDR3 is 18 amino acids long. Germline V gives CDR1 SGHAT, CDR2 FQNNGV. CDR3 DNA sequence: TGTGCCAGCAGCTTAGAGTCCCTAGGGCTAGCGGTCCCAGAGACCCAGTACTTC. As protein: CASSLESLGLAVPETQYF.

This chain uses TRBV18 with TRBJ1-3, with 7 positions matching TRBD1. The J segment lost 1 base and the V segment lost 9 bases, leaving 9 bases of the junction unmatched. This CDR3 spans 15 amino acids. From germline, CDR1 is KGHSH and CDR2 LQKENI. The CDR3 here is CARNYRGYSGNTIYF. The CDR3 coding sequence is TGTGCCAGAAACTACAGGGGTTATTCTGGAAACACCATATATTTT.

The rearrangement uses TRBV5-8 and TRBJ2-5; no definite D call. Trimming pared 1 base from V and 5 bases from J, leaving 15 bases between. Germline V CDR1 and CDR2: SGHTS, YDEGEE. This CDR3 has 15 residues. The CDR3 sequence is CASSLLGTARETQYF. CDR3 bases: TGTGCCAGCAGCTTGCTCGGTACGGCCCGGGAGACCCAGTACTTC.

The CDR3 reads CAVLAGEPKTRTDTQYF. CDR3 DNA: TGTGCCGTATTAGCGGGAGAGCCCAAAACCCGCACAGATACGCAGTATTTT. The rearrangement uses TRBV2 and TRBJ2-3; 9 bases match TRBD2. The V segment lost 11 bases and the J segment 1 base; nucleotides outside the gene matches: 16. Looked up from germline, CDR1 is SNHLY and CDR2 is FYNNEI. This CDR3 spans 17 amino acids.

The chain links TRBV7-8 to TRBJ1-2; D unclear. V lost 0 bases, J lost 3 bases, and 8 bases lay in between. Germline CDR1 is SGHVS and CDR2 is FQNEAQ. CDR3 size: 14 residues. CDR3 protein: CASSLADQYYGYTF. Written as DNA, the CDR3 is TGTGCCAGCAGCTTAGCCGACCAATACTATGGCTACACCTTC.

This clone has only a few counts. This chain links TRBV27 with TRBJ1-5; 7 positions match TRBD1. With V trimmed by 6 bases and J by 6 bases, 2 bases remained unmatched. CDR1 is MNHEY and CDR2 is SMNVEV in the germline V gene (reference sequence). The CDR3 sequence is 12 residues long. CDR3 bases: TGTGCCAGCAGCAGGGGGGGTCAGCCCCAGCATTTT. It is translated as CASSRGGQPQHF.

The chain uses TRBV5-1 and TRBJ2-7, with 7 positions matching TRBD2. Germline CDR1 SGHRS, CDR2 YFSETQ. V dropped 0 bases and J dropped 3; count of bases not matched to a gene: 6. The CDR3 has 15 residues. CDR3 nucleotides: TGCGCCAGCAGCTTGGGGCGGGAGTACGACTACGAGCAGTACTTC. Its translation is CASSLGREYDYEQYF.

The J gene is TRBJ2-3, the V gene TRBV28; weak D call: TRBD1 (5 bases). CDR3 size: 16 residues. V lost 6 bases, J lost 3 bases, and 19 bases lay in between. Germline CDR1 reads MDHEN; CDR2 reads SYDVKM. CDR3 sequence reads: CASSPFKGHRTDTQYF. The DNA of the CDR3 is TGTGCCAGCAGCCCATTCAAAGGACACAGGACAGATACGCAGTATTTT. Full variable domain (rest looked up from reference TRBV28 and TRBJ2-3): DVKVTQSSRYLVKRTGEKVFLECVQDMDHENMFWYRQDPGLGLRLIYFSYDVKMKEKGDIPEGYSVSREKKERFSLILESASTNQTSMYLCASSPFKGHRTDTQYFGPGTRLTVL.

This clone was seen just once. The chain joins TRBV25-1 to TRBJ2-3; D gene uncertain. Trimming left V 7 bases short and J 2 bases short, with 4 bases between. CDR3 size: 11 residues. Germline V CDR1 and CDR2: MGHDK, SYGVNS. The CDR3 protein is CASTNTDTQYF. In DNA, the CDR3 is TGTGCCAGCACGAACACAGATACGCAGTATTTT.